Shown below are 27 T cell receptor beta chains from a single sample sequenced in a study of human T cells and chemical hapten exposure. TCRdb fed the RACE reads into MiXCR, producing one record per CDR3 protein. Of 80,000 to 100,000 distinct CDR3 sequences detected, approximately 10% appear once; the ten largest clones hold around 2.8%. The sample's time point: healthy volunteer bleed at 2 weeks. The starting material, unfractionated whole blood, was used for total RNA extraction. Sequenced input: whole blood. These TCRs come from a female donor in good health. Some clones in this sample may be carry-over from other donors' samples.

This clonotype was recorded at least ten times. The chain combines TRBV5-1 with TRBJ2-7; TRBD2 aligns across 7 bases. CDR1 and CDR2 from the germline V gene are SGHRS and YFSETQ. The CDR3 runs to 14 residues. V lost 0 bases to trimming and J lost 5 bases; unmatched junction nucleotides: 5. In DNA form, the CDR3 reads TGCGCCAGCAGCTTGGACGCGACTAGCAACGAGCAGTACTTC. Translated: CASSLDATSNEQYF.

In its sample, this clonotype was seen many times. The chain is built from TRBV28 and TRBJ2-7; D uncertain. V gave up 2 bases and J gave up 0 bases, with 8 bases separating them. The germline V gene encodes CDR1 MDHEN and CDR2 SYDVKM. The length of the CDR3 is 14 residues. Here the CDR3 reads CASSLQYISYEQYF. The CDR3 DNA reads TGTGCCAGCAGTTTACAGTACATCTCCTACGAGCAGTACTTC.

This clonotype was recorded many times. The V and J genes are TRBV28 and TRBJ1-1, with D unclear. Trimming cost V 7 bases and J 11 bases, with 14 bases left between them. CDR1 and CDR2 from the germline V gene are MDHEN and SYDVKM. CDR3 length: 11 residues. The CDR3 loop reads CASTWELVAFF. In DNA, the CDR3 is TGTGCCAGCACCTGGGAGCTGGTGGCTTTCTTT. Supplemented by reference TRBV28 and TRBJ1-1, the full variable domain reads DVKVTQSSRYLVKRTGEKVFLECVQDMDHENMFWYRQDPGLGLRLIYFSYDVKMKEKGDIPEGYSVSREKKERFSLILESASTNQTSMYLCASTWELVAFFGQGTRLTVV.

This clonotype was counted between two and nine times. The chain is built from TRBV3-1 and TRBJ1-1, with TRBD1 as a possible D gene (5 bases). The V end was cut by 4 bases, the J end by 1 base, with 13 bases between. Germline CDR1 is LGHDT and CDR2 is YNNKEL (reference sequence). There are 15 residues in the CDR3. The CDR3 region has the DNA TGTGCCAGCAGCCTATTGGCAGGACAGAACACTGAAGCTTTCTTT. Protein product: CASSLLAGQNTEAFF. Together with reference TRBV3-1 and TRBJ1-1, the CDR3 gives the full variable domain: DTAVSQTPKYLVTQMGNDKSIKCEQNLGHDTMYWYKQDSKKFLKIMFSYNNKELIINETVPNRFSPKSPDKAHLNLHINSLELGDSAVYFCASSLLAGQNTEAFFGQGTRLTVV.

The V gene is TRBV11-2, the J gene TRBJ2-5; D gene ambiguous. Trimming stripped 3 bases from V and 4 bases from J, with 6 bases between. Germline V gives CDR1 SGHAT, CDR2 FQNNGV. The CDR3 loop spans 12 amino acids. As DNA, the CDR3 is TGTGCCAGCAGCTTCGCCCCAGAGACCCAGTACTTC. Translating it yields CASSFAPETQYF.

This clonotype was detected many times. CDR3 sequence (DNA): TGTGCCAGCAGCTTGACAGGGAACACTGAAGCTTTCTTT. Translating gives CASSLTGNTEAFF. This rearrangement joins TRBV7-2 to TRBJ1-1; the D gene is possibly TRBD1 (6 bases). V lost 3 bases, J lost 1 base, and 6 bases lay in between. This CDR3 region has 13 residues. Germline V CDR1 and CDR2: SGHTA, FQGNSA. Together with reference TRBV7-2 and TRBJ1-1, the CDR3 gives the full variable domain: GAGVSQSPSNKVTEKGKDVELRCDPISGHTALYWYRQSLGQGLEFLIYFQGNSAPDKSGLPSDRFSAERTGGSVSTLTIQRTQQEDSAVYLCASSLTGNTEAFFGQGTRLTVV.

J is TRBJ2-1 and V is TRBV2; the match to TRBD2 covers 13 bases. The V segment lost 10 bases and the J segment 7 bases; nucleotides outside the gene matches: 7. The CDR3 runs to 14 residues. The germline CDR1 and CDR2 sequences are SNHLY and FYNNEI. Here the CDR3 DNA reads TGTGCCAACGCCGGGACTAGCGGGGTAAATGAGCAGTTCTTC. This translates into CANAGTSGVNEQFF.

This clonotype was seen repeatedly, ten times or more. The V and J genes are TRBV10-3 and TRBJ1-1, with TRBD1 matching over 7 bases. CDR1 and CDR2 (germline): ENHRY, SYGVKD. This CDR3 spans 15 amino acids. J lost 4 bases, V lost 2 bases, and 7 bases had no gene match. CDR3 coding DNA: TGTGCCATCAGTGAGGAGGGGGCGTCGGGCACTGAAGCTTTCTTT. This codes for CAISEEGASGTEAFF.

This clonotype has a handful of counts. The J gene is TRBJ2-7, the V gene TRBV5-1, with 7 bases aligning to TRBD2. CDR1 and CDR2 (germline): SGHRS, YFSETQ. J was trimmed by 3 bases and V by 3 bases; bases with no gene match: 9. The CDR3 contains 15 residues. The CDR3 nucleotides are TGCGCCAGCAGCTCACGAGGGAGGGGTCTCTACGAGCAGTACTTC. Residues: CASSSRGRGLYEQYF.

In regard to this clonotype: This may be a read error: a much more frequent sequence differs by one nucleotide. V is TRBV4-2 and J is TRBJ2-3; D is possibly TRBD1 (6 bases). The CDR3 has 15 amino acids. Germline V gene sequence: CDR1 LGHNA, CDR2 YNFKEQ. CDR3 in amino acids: CVSSRVGGSTDTQYF. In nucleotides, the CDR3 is TGTGTCAGCAGCCGCGTAGGGGGAAGCACAGATACGCAGTATTTT.

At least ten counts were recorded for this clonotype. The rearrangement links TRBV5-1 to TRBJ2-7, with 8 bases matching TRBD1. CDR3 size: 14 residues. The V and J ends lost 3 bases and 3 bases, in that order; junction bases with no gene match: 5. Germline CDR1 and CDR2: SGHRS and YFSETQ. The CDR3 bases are TGCGCCAGCAGCTGGGGGACAGGACGCTACGAGCAGTACTTC. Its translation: CASSWGTGRYEQYF.

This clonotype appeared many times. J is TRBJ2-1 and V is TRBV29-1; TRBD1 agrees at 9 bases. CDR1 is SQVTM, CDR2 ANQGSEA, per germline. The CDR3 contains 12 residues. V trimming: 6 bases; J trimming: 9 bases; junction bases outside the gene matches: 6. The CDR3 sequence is CSVEQGAGEQFF. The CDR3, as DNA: TGCAGCGTGGAACAGGGGGCGGGTGAGCAGTTCTTC.

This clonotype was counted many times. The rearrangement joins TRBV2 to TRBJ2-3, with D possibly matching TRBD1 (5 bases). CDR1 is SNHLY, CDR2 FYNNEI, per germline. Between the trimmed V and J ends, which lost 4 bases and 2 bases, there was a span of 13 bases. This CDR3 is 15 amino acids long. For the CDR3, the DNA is TGTGCCAGCAGTGCCGGACACACCACCACAGATACGCAGTATTTT. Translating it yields CASSAGHTTTDTQYF. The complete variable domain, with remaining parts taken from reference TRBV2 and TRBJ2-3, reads EPEVTQTPSHQVTQMGQEVILRCVPISNHLYFYWYRQILGQKVEFLVSFYNNEISEKSEIFDDQFSVERPDGSNFTLKIRSTKLEDSAMYFCASSAGHTTTDTQYFGPGTRLTVL.

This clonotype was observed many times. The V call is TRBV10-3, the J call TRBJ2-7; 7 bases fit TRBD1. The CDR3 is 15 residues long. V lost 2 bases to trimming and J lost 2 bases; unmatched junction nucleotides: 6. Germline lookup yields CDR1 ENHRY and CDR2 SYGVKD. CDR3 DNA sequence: TGTGCCATCAGTGAGCACAGGGGAACTACCTACGAGCAGTACTTC. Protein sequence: CAISEHRGTTYEQYF.

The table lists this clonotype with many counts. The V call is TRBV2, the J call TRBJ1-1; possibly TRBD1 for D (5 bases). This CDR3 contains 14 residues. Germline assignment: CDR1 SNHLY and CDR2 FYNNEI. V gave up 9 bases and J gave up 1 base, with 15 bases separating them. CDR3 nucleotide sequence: TGTGCCAGTTCCACCGGGACGGGGAACACTGAAGCTTTCTTT. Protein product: CASSTGTGNTEAFF.

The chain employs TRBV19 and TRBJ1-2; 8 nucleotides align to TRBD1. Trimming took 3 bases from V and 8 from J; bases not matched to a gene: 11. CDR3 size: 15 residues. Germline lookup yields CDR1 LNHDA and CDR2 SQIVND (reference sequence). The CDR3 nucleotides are TGTGCCAGTAGTATGACAGGGGAGGCACTATGGGGCTACACCTTC. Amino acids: CASSMTGEALWGYTF.

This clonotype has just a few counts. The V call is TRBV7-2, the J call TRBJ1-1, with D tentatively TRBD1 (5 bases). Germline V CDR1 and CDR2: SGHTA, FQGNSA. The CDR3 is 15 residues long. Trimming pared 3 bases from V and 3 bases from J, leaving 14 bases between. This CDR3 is CASSFPLGAYTEAFF. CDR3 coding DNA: TGTGCCAGCAGCTTCCCTTTAGGGGCGTACACTGAAGCTTTCTTT.

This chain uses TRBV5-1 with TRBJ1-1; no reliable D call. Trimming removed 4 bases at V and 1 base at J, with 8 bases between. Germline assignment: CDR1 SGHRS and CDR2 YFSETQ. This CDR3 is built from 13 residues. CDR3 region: CASSERRNTEAFF. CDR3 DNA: TGCGCCAGCAGCGAAAGGAGGAACACTGAAGCTTTCTTT.

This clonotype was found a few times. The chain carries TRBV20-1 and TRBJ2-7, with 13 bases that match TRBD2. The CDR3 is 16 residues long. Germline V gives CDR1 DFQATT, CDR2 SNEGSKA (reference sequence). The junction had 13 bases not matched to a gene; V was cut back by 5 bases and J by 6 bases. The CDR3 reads CSAHTSGRARVSEQYF. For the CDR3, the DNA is TGCAGTGCTCATACTAGCGGGAGGGCCAGAGTCTCCGAGCAGTACTTC.

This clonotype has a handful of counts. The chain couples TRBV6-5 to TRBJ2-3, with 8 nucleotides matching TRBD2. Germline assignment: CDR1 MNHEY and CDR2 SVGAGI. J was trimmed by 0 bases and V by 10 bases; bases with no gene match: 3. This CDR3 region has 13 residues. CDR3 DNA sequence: TGTGCCACCACTAGCGGTAGCACAGATACGCAGTATTTT. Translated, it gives CATTSGSTDTQYF.

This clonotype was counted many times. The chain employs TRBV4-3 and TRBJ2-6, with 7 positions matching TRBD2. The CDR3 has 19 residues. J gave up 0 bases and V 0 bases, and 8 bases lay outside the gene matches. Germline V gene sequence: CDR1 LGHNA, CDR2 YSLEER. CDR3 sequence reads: CASSQDLAGVRSGANVLTF. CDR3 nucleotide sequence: TGCGCCAGCAGCCAAGATCTTGCGGGAGTGCGCTCTGGGGCCAACGTCCTGACTTTC.

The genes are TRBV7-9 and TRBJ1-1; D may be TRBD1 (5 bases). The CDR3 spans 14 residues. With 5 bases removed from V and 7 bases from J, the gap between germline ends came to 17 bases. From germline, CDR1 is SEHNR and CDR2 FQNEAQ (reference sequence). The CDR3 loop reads CASSPQAGTFEAFF. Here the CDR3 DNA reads TGTGCCAGCAGCCCGCAAGCGGGGACGTTTGAAGCTTTCTTT.

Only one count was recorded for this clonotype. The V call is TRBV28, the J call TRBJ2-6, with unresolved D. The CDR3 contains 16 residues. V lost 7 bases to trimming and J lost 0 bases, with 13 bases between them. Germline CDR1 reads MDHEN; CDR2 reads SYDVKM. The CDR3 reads CASKSAEASGANVLTF. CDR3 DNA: TGTGCCAGCAAGTCCGCAGAAGCCTCTGGGGCCAACGTCCTGACTTTC.

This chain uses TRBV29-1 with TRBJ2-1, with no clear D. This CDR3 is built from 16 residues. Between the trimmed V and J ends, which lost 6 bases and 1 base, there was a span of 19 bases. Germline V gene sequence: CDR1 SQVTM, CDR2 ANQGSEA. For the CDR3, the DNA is TGCAGCGTGAAGGAGCGTACGGGTGCTTCCTACAATGAGCAGTTCTTC. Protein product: CSVKERTGASYNEQFF.

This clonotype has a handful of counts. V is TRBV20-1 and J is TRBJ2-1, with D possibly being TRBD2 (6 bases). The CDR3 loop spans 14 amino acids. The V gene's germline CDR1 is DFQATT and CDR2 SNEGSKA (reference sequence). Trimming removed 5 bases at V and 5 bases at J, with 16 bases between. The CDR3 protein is CSAGGLERNNEQFF. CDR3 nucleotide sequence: TGCAGTGCTGGGGGACTGGAACGGAACAATGAGCAGTTCTTC.

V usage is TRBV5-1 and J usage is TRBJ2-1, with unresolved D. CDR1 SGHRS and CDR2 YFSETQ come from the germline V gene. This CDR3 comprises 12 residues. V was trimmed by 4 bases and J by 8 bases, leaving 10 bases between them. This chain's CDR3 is CASSPGRDEQFF. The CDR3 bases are TGCGCCAGCAGCCCTGGTCGCGATGAGCAGTTCTTC.

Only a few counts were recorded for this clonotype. CDR3 amino acids: CASSERTGSYGYTF. DNA for the CDR3: TGTGCCAGCAGTGAACGGACAGGATCCTATGGCTACACCTTC. The chain has TRBV6-4 and TRBJ1-2, with 7 bases aligning to TRBD1. The germline V gene encodes CDR1 MRHNA and CDR2 SNTAGT. V shed 3 bases, J shed 4 bases, and the junction held 5 bases outside the gene matches. The CDR3 covers 14 residues.